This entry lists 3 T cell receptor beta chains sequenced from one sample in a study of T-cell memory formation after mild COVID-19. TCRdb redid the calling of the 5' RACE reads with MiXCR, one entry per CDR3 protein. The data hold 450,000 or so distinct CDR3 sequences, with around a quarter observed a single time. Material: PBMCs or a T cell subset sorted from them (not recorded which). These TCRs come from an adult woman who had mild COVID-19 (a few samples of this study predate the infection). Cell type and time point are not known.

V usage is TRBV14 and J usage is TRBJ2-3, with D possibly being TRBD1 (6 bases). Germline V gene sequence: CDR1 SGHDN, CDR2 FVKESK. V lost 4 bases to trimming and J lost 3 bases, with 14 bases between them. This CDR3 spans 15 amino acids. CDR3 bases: TGTGCCAGCAGCCTTCTTCTCAGGGGTACAGATACGCAGTATTTT. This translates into CASSLLLRGTDTQYF.

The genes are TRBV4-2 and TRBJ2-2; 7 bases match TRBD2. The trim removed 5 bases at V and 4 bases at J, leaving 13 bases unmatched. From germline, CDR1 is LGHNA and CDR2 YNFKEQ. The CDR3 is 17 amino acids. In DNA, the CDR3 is TGTGCCAGCAGCGATTACGGGGGAGCGGGGCTCACCGGGGAGCTGTTTTTT. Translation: CASSDYGGAGLTGELFF.

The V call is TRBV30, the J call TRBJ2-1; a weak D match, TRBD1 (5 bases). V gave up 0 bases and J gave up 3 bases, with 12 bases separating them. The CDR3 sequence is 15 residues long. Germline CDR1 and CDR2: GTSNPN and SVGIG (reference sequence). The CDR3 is CAWSVNQGLYNEQFF. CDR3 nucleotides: TGTGCCTGGAGTGTAAACCAGGGCCTCTACAATGAGCAGTTCTTC.